This note documents a single T cell receptor beta chain sequence. These data come from a study of T cell responses to AZD1222 COVID-19 vaccine. Assay used: immunoSEQ multiplex PCR; TCRdb lists only in-frame clones, some missing. This sample yields more than 85,000 clones, of which roughly 90% are seen a single time; about 2.3% belongs to the top ten. This TCR was recovered from an adult in good health. The source was peripheral blood, collected on day 0 of AZD1222 vaccination.

The CDR3 sequence: CASSFSNEQFF. As DNA, the CDR3 is TGTGCCAGCAGTTTTAGCAATGAGCAGTTCTTC. The chain recombines TRBV12-3 or TRBV12-4 with TRBJ2-1, with D unclear. V gave up 3 bases and J gave up 6 bases, with 3 bases separating them. The CDR3 has 11 amino acids.